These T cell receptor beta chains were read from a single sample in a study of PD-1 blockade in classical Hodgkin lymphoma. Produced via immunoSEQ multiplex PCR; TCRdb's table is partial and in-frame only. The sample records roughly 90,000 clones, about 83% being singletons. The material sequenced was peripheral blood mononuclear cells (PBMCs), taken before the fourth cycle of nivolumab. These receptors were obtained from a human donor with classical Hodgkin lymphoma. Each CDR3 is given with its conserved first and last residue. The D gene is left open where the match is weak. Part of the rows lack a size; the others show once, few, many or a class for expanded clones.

CAISESSQSEAFF TGTGCCATCAGTGAGTCTTCGCAGTCTGAAGCTTTCTTT TRBJ1-1 TRBV10-3 . .
CASSTGQSPDTQYF TGTGCCAGCTCAACCGGGCAATCCCCAGATACGCAGTATTTT TRBJ2-3 TRBV18 . .
CASSAAGANVLTF TGTGCCAGCAGTGCGGCTGGGGCCAACGTCCTGACTTTC TRBJ2-6 TRBV27 . .
CASRTPSGGGNTIYF TGTGCCAGCAGAACGCCTTCTGGCGGTGGAAACACCATATATTTT TRBJ1-3 TRBV6-5 . .
CASRGGLEKLFF TGTGCCAGCCGTGGAGGGCTTGAAAAACTGTTTTTT TRBJ1-4 TRBV10-3 . .
CASSYSGGRASAYEQYF TGTGCCAGCAGTTACTCAGGCGGGAGGGCTTCTGCCTACGAGCAGTACTTC TRBJ2-7 TRBV27 TRBD2 .
CASIRRDRGDTNYGYTF TGTGCCAGTATCCGGCGGGACAGGGGGGACACTAACTATGGCTACACCTTC TRBJ1-2 TRBV19 TRBD1 .
CASSRETGGRNQPQHF TGTGCCAGCAGCCGTGAAACAGGGGGCAGGAATCAGCCCCAGCATTTT TRBJ1-5 TRBV28 TRBD1 .
CASSRSPNYGYTF TGTGCCAGCAGTAGGAGTCCCAACTATGGCTACACCTTC TRBJ1-2 TRBV2 . .
CASSSQGVTAYEQYF TGTGCCAGCAGTTCCCAGGGGGTAACGGCCTACGAGCAGTACTTC TRBJ2-7 TRBV28 TRBD1 .
CASSYPTGPYEQYF TGTGCCAGCAGTTACCCGACAGGCCCCTACGAGCAGTACTTC TRBJ2-7 TRBV28 . .
CASSRQLNTEAFF TGTGCCAGCAGCAGACAGCTAAACACTGAAGCTTTCTTT TRBJ1-1 TRBV7-2 . few
CASSLIGTVESNTEAFF TGCGCCAGCAGCCTTATCGGGACAGTAGAATCGAACACTGAAGCTTTCTTT TRBJ1-1 TRBV5-1 TRBD1 .
CASSRRERTNTDTQYF TGTGCCAGCAGCCGGAGGGAGCGGACCAACACAGATACGCAGTATTTT TRBJ2-3 TRBV7-2 . .
CASSEAQDSRSSYNEQFF TGTGCCAGCAGTGAAGCCCAGGACAGCCGGTCGTCCTACAATGAGCAGTTCTTC TRBJ2-1 TRBV2 . once
CAIERGYSNQPQHF TGTGCCATTGAGCGTGGTTATAGCAATCAGCCCCAGCATTTT TRBJ1-5 TRBV19 . .
CAIREAPGQGGSEQYF TGTGCCATCAGAGAGGCCCCGGGACAGGGGGGTAGCGAGCAGTACTTC TRBJ2-7 TRBV10-3 TRBD1 .
CASSLSPAAPYNEQFF TGTGCCAGCAGCTTATCTCCAGCGGCCCCCTACAATGAGCAGTTCTTC TRBJ2-1 TRBV7-8 . .
CASSLGGGQSYEQYF TGTGCCAGCAGCTTGGGAGGCGGGCAGTCCTACGAGCAGTACTTC TRBJ2-7 TRBV5-8 . .
CASSMRTGHTDEKLFF TGTGCCAGTAGTATGAGAACGGGTCACACCGATGAAAAACTGTTTTTT TRBJ1-4 TRBV19 . .
CASSPRGVTEAFF TGTGCCAGCTCACCCAGGGGAGTAACTGAAGCTTTCTTT TRBJ1-1 TRBV18 . .
CAWMGQGFIGGYTF TGTGCCTGGATGGGACAGGGGTTTATAGGTGGCTACACCTTC TRBJ1-2 TRBV30 TRBD1 .
CASILLHEQYF TGTGCCAGCATCCTACTCCACGAGCAGTACTTC TRBJ2-7 TRBV2 . .
CASSTGTGLSEAFF TGTGCCAGCAGCACCGGGACAGGGTTATCTGAAGCTTTCTTT TRBJ1-1 TRBV5-6 TRBD1 few
CAWSVGSPVSNQPQHF TGTGCCTGGAGTGTAGGGAGCCCAGTTAGCAATCAGCCCCAGCATTTT TRBJ1-5 TRBV30 . .
CASTSGEGAAYNEQFF TGTGCCAGTACCTCGGGGGAGGGAGCTGCCTACAATGAGCAGTTCTTC TRBJ2-1 TRBV19 TRBD2 .
CAIRTEGGTQYF TGTGCCATCAGAACCGAGGGTGGTACGCAGTATTTT TRBJ2-3 TRBV10-3 . .